A selection of T cell receptor beta chains follows, all from one sample in a study of tumour-infiltrating T cells in Burkitt lymphoma. The data were produced by immunoSEQ multiplex PCR, yet TCRdb's version contains in-frame clones alone and is incomplete. Here the sample spans tens of thousands of clones, 31% being singletons. Sequenced material: tumor tissue. The receptors originated from a human donor with Burkitt lymphoma. Each CDR3 is given with its conserved first and last residue. Fields, in order: clone size, J gene, V gene, D gene, CDR3 protein, CDR3 DNA. D genes are given only for firm matches. A row's size may be missing; if present it is once, few, many or a size class.

>.|TRBJ2-7|TRBV2|.
CASSVAPLSYEQYF
TGTGCCAGCAGTGTGGCACCTCTTAGCTACGAGCAGTACTTC
>few|TRBJ2-7|TRBV29-1|.
CSVADRHGVYEQYF
TGCAGCGTTGCGGACAGACATGGGGTCTACGAGCAGTACTTC
>.|TRBJ1-6|TRBV4-1|.
CASSQVGSPLHF
TGCGCCAGCAGCCAAGTAGGCTCACCCCTCCACTTT
>.|TRBJ2-7|TRBV7-9|TRBD2
CASSLSGGARYEQYF
TGTGCCAGCAGCTTAAGCGGGGGGGCCCGGTACGAGCAGTACTTC
>few|TRBJ1-1|TRBV5-1|TRBD1
CASRPSTGPRVTEAFF
TGCGCCAGCCGTCCCTCGACAGGGCCGAGAGTCACTGAAGCTTTCTTT
>once|TRBJ2-1|TRBV4-3|TRBD1
CASSQERTGTSYNEQFF
TGCGCCAGCAGCCAGGAAAGGACAGGGACATCCTACAATGAGCAGTTCTTC
>.|TRBJ1-1|TRBV19|.
CASSIGGGGARTEAFF
TGTGCCAGTAGTATTGGGGGCGGGGGGGCTCGGACCGAAGCTTTCTTT
>.|TRBJ1-5|TRBV30|TRBD1
CAWSVGTGVDQPQHF
TGTGCCTGGAGTGTTGGGACAGGGGTGGACCAGCCCCAGCATTTT
>few|TRBJ2-2|TRBV7-9|TRBD1
CASSFRRDSTGELFF
TGTGCCAGCAGCTTTCGCCGGGACAGTACCGGGGAGCTGTTTTTT
>.|TRBJ2-3|TRBV13|.
CASSLLGPGDTQYF
TGTGCCAGCAGCTTATTGGGACCCGGGGATACGCAGTATTTT
>.|TRBJ1-1|TRBV18|.
CASSPPGRVSDTEAFF
TGTGCCAGCTCACCACCGGGCAGGGTATCTGACACTGAAGCTTTCTTT
>once|TRBJ2-2|TRBV15|TRBD2
CATSRLHRGAGELFF
TGTGCCACCAGCCGACTCCATCGGGGGGCCGGGGAGCTGTTTTTT
>.|TRBJ1-6|TRBV6-6|.
CASSYSGDSPLHF
TGTGCCAGCAGTTACTCGGGGGATTCACCCCTCCACTTT
>many|TRBJ1-2|TRBV5-4|.
CASSPNPKDILEGYTF
TGTGCCAGCAGCCCAAACCCAAAGGACATTCTTGAGGGCTACACCTTC
>few|TRBJ2-3|TRBV7-8|.
CASSPQKGLRTDTQYF
TGTGCCAGCAGCCCTCAAAAGGGCCTGAGGACAGATACGCAGTATTTT
>.|TRBJ1-2|TRBV4-2|.
CASSQEAGPGYTF
TGTGCCAGCAGCCAAGAGGCAGGGCCGGGCTACACCTTC
>.|TRBJ1-5|TRBV15|.
CVTSHDGSNQPQHF
TGTGTCACCAGCCATGACGGTAGCAATCAGCCCCAGCATTTT
>.|TRBJ1-1|TRBV7-2|.
CASSPLPGTLNTEAFF
TGTGCCAGCAGCCCCCTCCCCGGGACACTGAACACTGAAGCTTTCTTT
>.|TRBJ2-2|TRBV7-6|TRBD1
CASSSGTGVDGELFF
TGTGCCAGCAGCTCGGGAACAGGGGTGGACGGGGAGCTGTTTTTT
>.|TRBJ1-1|TRBV4-2|TRBD1
CASSRTGGGNTEAFF
TGTGCCAGCAGCCGGACAGGGGGGGGGAACACTGAAGCTTTCTTT
>.|TRBJ2-5|TRBV18|.
CASSPRPPETQYF
TGTGCCAGCTCACCACGCCCTCCGGAGACCCAGTACTTC
>few|TRBJ2-1|TRBV5-1|.
CASSLGHEVGSNEQFF
TGCGCCAGCAGCTTGGGGCATGAGGTAGGCAGCAATGAGCAGTTCTTC
>.|TRBJ2-5|TRBV7-3|.
CASSLKGSGETQYF
TGTGCCAGCAGCTTAAAGGGTAGCGGTGAGACCCAGTACTTC
>.|TRBJ1-1|TRBV10-3|.
CASSLNTEAFF
TGTGCCAGCAGCCTAAACACTGAAGCTTTCTTT
>few|TRBJ2-2|TRBV5-1|.
CASSFRTGSTGELFF
TGCGCCAGCAGCTTCCGAACAGGGTCCACCGGGGAGCTGTTTTTT
>once|TRBJ2-2|TRBV4-3|TRBD1
CASSQGQGPTGELFF
TGCGCCAGCAGCCAAGGACAGGGTCCGACCGGGGAGCTGTTTTTT
>few|TRBJ1-2|TRBV5-4|TRBD1
CASSLARTGSGYTF
TGTGCCAGCAGCTTGGCACGGACAGGAAGCGGCTACACCTTC
>few|TRBJ2-2|TRBV7-3|TRBD2
CASSARTSGGPDTGELFF
TGTGCCAGCAGCGCCCGGACTAGCGGGGGGCCAGACACCGGGGAGCTGTTTTTT
>few|TRBJ2-3|TRBV4-2|TRBD2
CASSPDGTSADTQYF
TGTGCCAGCAGCCCAGACGGGACTAGCGCAGATACGCAGTATTTT
>.|TRBJ1-2|TRBV7-2|TRBD1
CASSLDRGPHGYTF
TGTGCCAGCAGCTTAGACAGGGGGCCCCATGGCTACACCTTC
>.|TRBJ2-5|TRBV14|.
CASSQDVQGTTQYF
TGTGCCAGCAGCCAAGATGTCCAGGGGACGACCCAGTACTTC
>.|TRBJ1-2|TRBV9|.
CASSELQGSIYGYTF
TGTGCCAGCAGCGAGCTACAGGGCTCAATATATGGCTACACCTTC
>.|TRBJ1-3|TRBV5-1|.
CASSLGSGTTSGNTIYF
TGCGCCAGCAGCTTGGGGTCGGGGACTACCTCTGGAAACACCATATATTTT
>few|TRBJ2-2|TRBV4-1|.
CASRGLRGRIGELFF
TGCGCCAGCAGAGGTCTTCGGGGGCGGATCGGGGAGCTGTTTTTT
>.|TRBJ2-2|TRBV30|.
CAWSVLSGELFF
TGTGCCTGGAGTGTACTGTCCGGGGAGCTGTTTTTT
>.|TRBJ1-3|TRBV4-3|TRBD1
CASSQDPGGGSNTIYF
TGCGCCAGCAGCCAAGATCCCGGAGGGGGCTCAAACACCATATATTTT
>.|TRBJ2-5|TRBV4-1|.
CASGPGQNQETQYF
TGCGCCAGCGGCCCGGGGCAGAACCAAGAGACCCAGTACTTC
>.|TRBJ1-3|TRBV7-2|.
CASSLVVRNTIYF
TGTGCCAGCAGCTTAGTGGTCCGAAACACCATATATTTT
>few|TRBJ1-2|TRBV27|TRBD1
CASSLAGGGYGYTF
TGTGCCAGCAGTTTGGCAGGGGGCGGCTATGGCTACACCTTC
>.|TRBJ2-7|TRBV2|TRBD1
CASSAGDRRNYEQYF
TGTGCCAGCAGTGCGGGGGACAGGAGAAACTACGAGCAGTACTTC
>.|TRBJ2-5|TRBV5-1|.
CASSFGGAVETQYF
TGCGCCAGCAGCTTTGGAGGGGCGGTGGAGACCCAGTACTTC
>.|TRBJ1-1|TRBV19|.
CASSIGRARGTEAFF
TGTGCCAGTAGTATAGGGAGGGCCAGGGGCACTGAAGCTTTCTTT
>.|TRBJ1-1|TRBV5-1|.
CASKSAQGRWTEAFF
TGCGCCAGCAAATCAGCACAGGGAAGGTGGACTGAAGCTTTCTTT
>.|TRBJ1-5|TRBV6-4|.
CASSDSRGALSNQPQHF
TGTGCCAGCAGTGACTCCCGGGGGGCCCTTAGCAATCAGCCCCAGCATTTT
>few|TRBJ2-5|TRBV7-2|.
CASSPDSNQETQYF
TGTGCCAGCAGCCCAGACAGCAACCAAGAGACCCAGTACTTC